This TCR beta chain originates from a study of T cell changes during pregnancy in multiple sclerosis. CDR1 is SGHRS, CDR2 YFSETQ, per germline. This CDR3 comprises 14 residues. V lost 6 bases, J lost 4 bases, and 6 bases stayed unmatched. Measured with immunoSEQ multiplex PCR; TCRdb has only the in-frame clones, and not every one. The sample contains about 58,000 clones, about 90% of which appear only once. This clone was picked up one time. The TCR originated in a female donor in good health, enrolled as a control in a pregnancy study. Sequencing was performed on CD4+ T cells from peripheral blood mononuclear cells, taken after pregnancy. The rearrangement joins TRBV5-1 to TRBJ2-1, with 8 positions matching TRBD1. The chain's CDR3 is CASIDTGGYNEQFF. CDR3 sequence (DNA): TGCGCCAGCATAGATACAGGGGGGTACAATGAGCAGTTCTTC.